A single T cell receptor beta chain is shown here with its context. The table came from immunoSEQ multiplex PCR; TCRdb's copy has only in-frame clones and leaves some out. Of some 150,000 clones in the sample, 80% to 90% are singletons; the top ten hold 10% to 11%. This specimen belongs to a study of blood T cell repertoires in COVID-19. Turning to the study itself: The samples span acute and convalescent COVID-19 from the United States, Italy and Spain.

CDR3 size: 15 residues. V gave up 0 bases and J gave up 4 bases, with 11 bases separating them. The germline gives CDR1 SGHVS, CDR2 FQNEAQ. Enrolment of Seattle patients took place during active infection, and they were followed longitudinally. Source material: peripheral blood. The genes are TRBV7-8 and TRBJ2-3; perhaps TRBD1 as D (5 bases). The TCR comes from a woman aged 55 to 70 with COVID-19, enrolled during active disease. CDR3 residues: CASSLASTVSDTQYF. The CDR3 DNA reads as TGTGCCAGCAGCTTAGCATCGACAGTCTCAGATACGCAGTATTTT. Full variable domain (rest looked up from reference TRBV7-8 and TRBJ2-3): GAGVSQSPRYKVAKRGQDVALRCDPISGHVSLFWYQQALGQGPEFLTYFQNEAQLDKSGLPSDRFFAERPEGSVSTLKIQRTQQEDSAVYLCASSLASTVSDTQYFGPGTRLTVL.